The 26 T cell receptor beta chains in this list originate from one sample, sequenced in a study of blood T cell repertoires in COVID-19. TCRdb's table, derived via immunoSEQ multiplex PCR, lists solely in-frame clones and lacks some. Counted here are about 250,000 clones, roughly 85% occurring once; the ten biggest clones make up 9.1%. Sequenced material: PBMCs or T cells enriched from blood (not recorded which). Receptor source: a woman aged 50 to 65 with acute COVID-19.

The V and J genes are TRBV7-6 and TRBJ2-5; D is ambiguous. The CDR3 is 15 amino acids. The V gene's germline CDR1 is SGHVS and CDR2 FNYEAQ. Trimming pared 5 bases from V and 0 bases from J, leaving 13 bases between. This CDR3 reads CASSPQTPYQETQYF. For the CDR3, the DNA is TGTGCCAGCAGCCCACAGACACCGTACCAAGAGACCCAGTACTTC.

The V call is TRBV6-2 or TRBV6-3, the J call TRBJ1-6; D is unresolved. Germline CDR1 is MNHEY and CDR2 is SVGEGT. Trimming cost V 0 bases and J 0 bases, with 12 bases left between them. The CDR3 has 18 amino acids. The CDR3 region has the DNA TGTGCCAGCAGTTACTCGAACAGCTTCAGCTCCTATAATTCACCCCTCCACTTT. This gives the protein CASSYSNSFSSYNSPLHF.

The chain joins TRBV18 to TRBJ2-1, with 11 bases identical to TRBD2. This CDR3 region has 16 residues. Germline-derived CDR1 and CDR2 are KGHSH and LQKENI. J gave up 7 bases and V 6 bases, and 11 bases lay outside the gene matches. The CDR3 sequence: CASSRLAGFGRNEQFF. The DNA for the CDR3 is TGTGCCAGCTCGCGACTAGCGGGGTTTGGTCGGAATGAGCAGTTCTTC.

This rearrangement joins TRBV4-2 to TRBJ1-2; weak D call: TRBD1 (6 bases). Germline CDR1 LGHNA, CDR2 YNFKEQ. This CDR3 region has 15 residues. V gave up 4 bases and J gave up 7 bases, with 19 bases separating them. The chain's CDR3 is CASSRSSDRASGYTF. CDR3 DNA: TGTGCCAGCAGCCGTTCGTCGGACAGAGCGAGTGGCTACACCTTC.

The chain employs TRBV5-1 and TRBJ2-1, with D tentatively TRBD1 (6 bases). Germline V gene lookup returns CDR1 SGHRS and CDR2 YFSETQ. The CDR3 is made up of 14 amino acids. Trimming removed 4 bases at V and 5 bases at J, with 13 bases between. This CDR3 reads CASSRTRGNNEQFF. The CDR3 nucleotides read TGCGCCAGCAGCAGGACAAGGGGGAACAATGAGCAGTTCTTC.

This chain connects TRBV3-1 (or the pseudogene TRBV3-2) to TRBJ1-5; weak D call: TRBD1 (6 bases). Germline assignment: CDR1 LGHDT and CDR2 YNNKEL (reference sequence). This CDR3 has 14 amino acids. V lost 3 bases and J 6 bases, leaving 12 bases between the germline ends. This CDR3 is CASSHSLGGQPQHF. The CDR3 region has the DNA TGTGCCAGCAGCCACAGTCTAGGGGGTCAGCCCCAGCATTTT.

The rearrangement joins TRBV5-1 to TRBJ2-2, with D unclear. The CDR3 covers 15 residues. From germline, CDR1 is SGHRS and CDR2 YFSETQ. Trimming shortened V by 0 bases and J by 0 bases, and 6 bases separated the two germline ends. The CDR3 protein is CASSLGASNTGELFF. CDR3 DNA: TGCGCCAGCAGCTTGGGGGCCTCGAACACCGGGGAGCTGTTTTTT.

The V call is TRBV19, the J call TRBJ2-1; 9 bases fit TRBD2. V lost 8 bases, J lost 4 bases, and 3 bases stayed unmatched. Looked up from germline, CDR1 is LNHDA and CDR2 is SQIVND (reference sequence). CDR3 size: 13 residues. Here the CDR3 DNA reads TGTGCCAGTCACCTAGCGGGGTACAATGAGCAGTTCTTC. Translated, it gives CASHLAGYNEQFF.

This clone was recorded once. The chain employs TRBV11-2 and TRBJ1-1, with a possible D match to TRBD1 (6 bases). CDR1 and CDR2 from the germline V gene are SGHAT and FQNNGV. This CDR3 comprises 16 residues. Trimming left V 5 bases short and J 4 bases short, with 20 bases between. The CDR3 sequence: CASSPRGIGGSTEAFF. The CDR3 DNA follows: TGTGCCAGCAGCCCGAGGGGGATAGGAGGAAGCACTGAAGCTTTCTTT.

The chain combines TRBV7-9 with TRBJ1-6; TRBD1 matches 9 bases. CDR1 is SEHNR and CDR2 is FQNEAQ in the germline V gene (reference sequence). The CDR3 sequence is 14 residues long. V trimming: 5 bases; J trimming: 10 bases; junction bases outside the gene matches: 6. The CDR3 region is CASSLDRGESPLHF. DNA of the CDR3: TGTGCCAGCAGCCTGGACAGGGGAGAGTCACCCCTCCACTTT.

The rearrangement uses TRBV6-5 and TRBJ2-7; 7 bases align to TRBD1. Germline CDR1 MNHEY, CDR2 SVGAGI. There are 15 residues in the CDR3. V lost 2 bases to trimming and J lost 4 bases; unmatched junction nucleotides: 8. The CDR3 DNA reads TGTGCCAGCAGTTACAGCAGGGGGAATCGATACGAGCAGTACTTC. Protein product: CASSYSRGNRYEQYF.

There are a few counts of this clone. This chain uses TRBV5-6 with TRBJ1-5; a possible D gene is TRBD1 (6 bases). The V end lost 4 bases, the J end lost 8 bases, and 13 bases lay between the germline ends. The CDR3 length is 13 residues. From germline, CDR1 is SGHDT and CDR2 YYEEEE. CDR3 nucleotides: TGTGCCAGCAGCGCCTTTACAGGGAAGCCCCAGCATTTT. This codes for CASSAFTGKPQHF.

This chain joins TRBV12-3 or TRBV12-4 and TRBJ2-1, with 9 bases identical to TRBD2. Germline trimming cut 4 bases from V and 9 bases from J; bases unmatched to any gene: 1. The CDR3 extends over 12 amino acids. CDR3: CASSYSGGEQFF. In DNA, the CDR3 is TGTGCCAGCAGTTATAGCGGGGGTGAGCAGTTCTTC.

The chain joins TRBV5-1 to TRBJ1-1, with D uncertain. V was shortened by 3 bases and J by 3 bases, with 12 bases between the two germline ends. The CDR3 contains 14 residues. The germline V gene encodes CDR1 SGHRS and CDR2 YFSETQ. The DNA for the CDR3 is TGCGCCAGCAGCTCGACATATATTGACACTGAAGCTTTCTTT. Translated: CASSSTYIDTEAFF.

This clone came up once. The rearrangement joins TRBV11-2 to TRBJ1-3; D is unresolved. Germline assignment: CDR1 SGHAT and CDR2 FQNNGV. The CDR3 has 13 residues. Trimming stripped 7 bases from V and 10 bases from J, with 17 bases between. The DNA of the CDR3 is TGTGCCAGCAAGCCAGAGGTTAAAACAACCATATATTTT. It yields the protein CASKPEVKTTIYF.

The chain has TRBV5-1 and TRBJ1-1; 10 nucleotides line up with TRBD1. Germline V gene sequence: CDR1 SGHRS, CDR2 YFSETQ. CDR3 length equals 17 residues. Germline trimming cut 4 bases from V and 5 bases from J; bases unmatched to any gene: 14. CDR3 in amino acids: CASSDRRDRGTQTEAFF. Written as DNA, the CDR3 is TGCGCCAGCAGCGATCGCCGGGACAGGGGAACTCAAACTGAAGCTTTCTTT.

This rearrangement joins TRBV27 to TRBJ1-3, with a tentative D call TRBD1 (5 bases). From germline, CDR1 is MNHEY and CDR2 SMNVEV (reference sequence). The CDR3 runs 15 residues. The ends were cut back, 1 base at V and 2 bases at J, with 9 bases in the middle. The CDR3 nucleotides are TGTGCCAGCAGTTTATATTGGGGGGCTGGAAACACCATATATTTT. Its protein product is CASSLYWGAGNTIYF.

The chain couples TRBV6-5 to TRBJ2-7, with D possibly matching TRBD2 (6 bases). Germline-derived CDR1 and CDR2 are MNHEY and SVGAGI. V was cut by 5 bases and J by 4 bases, with 12 bases left in between. This CDR3 has 13 residues. DNA of the CDR3: TGTGCCAGCAGTCGACCCGGGACTTACGAGCAGTACTTC. Its protein is CASSRPGTYEQYF.

The chain employs TRBV7-2 and TRBJ2-1, with 7 bases aligning to TRBD1. The CDR3 spans 12 residues. J lost 10 bases, V lost 3 bases, and 3 bases had no gene match. CDR1 and CDR2 from the germline V gene are SGHTA and FQGNSA. Here the CDR3 DNA reads TGTGCCAGCAGCTTCGACAGGGCAGAGCAGTTCTTC. It is translated as CASSFDRAEQFF. Based on the CDR3 plus reference TRBV7-2 and TRBJ2-1, the full variable domain is GAGVSQSPSNKVTEKGKDVELRCDPISGHTALYWYRQSLGQGLEFLIYFQGNSAPDKSGLPSDRFSAERTGGSVSTLTIQRTQQEDSAVYLCASSFDRAEQFFGPGTRLTVL.

This clone has only a few counts. This sequence joins TRBV7-6 and TRBJ1-4, with 7 bases fitting TRBD1. The CDR3 consists of 15 residues. CDR1 is SGHVS and CDR2 is FNYEAQ in the germline V gene. Germline trimming cut 8 bases from V and 4 bases from J; bases unmatched to any gene: 10. The DNA of the CDR3 is TGTGCCAGCCTACAACCGGGACAGCGTAATGAAAAACTGTTTTTT. Residues: CASLQPGQRNEKLFF.

This chain joins TRBV6-5 and TRBJ1-5; D perhaps matches TRBD1 (6 bases). Germline CDR1 is MNHEY and CDR2 is SVGAGI. The V and J ends lost 5 bases and 6 bases respectively, with 14 bases between them. The CDR3 loop spans 14 amino acids. As DNA, the CDR3 is TGTGCCAGCAGTACGGACAGATTGAGTCAGCCCCAGCATTTT. Amino acids: CASSTDRLSQPQHF.

CDR3 sequence (DNA): TGTGCCAGTAGTCAGACTAGCGGGGGAGCCGGGGAGCTGTTTTTT. Encoded protein: CASSQTSGGAGELFF. The chain couples TRBV19 to TRBJ2-2; 12 bases fit TRBD2. The V gene end was trimmed by 5 bases and the J gene end by 6 bases; junction bases not matched to a gene: 4. CDR3 size: 15 residues. Germline V lookup: CDR1 LNHDA, CDR2 SQIVND (reference sequence).

The rearrangement uses TRBV24-1 and TRBJ2-3, with 10 positions matching TRBD2. Trimming took 2 bases from V and 9 from J; bases not matched to a gene: 13. The germline gives CDR1 KGHDR, CDR2 SFDVKD. This CDR3 comprises 17 residues. The CDR3 coding sequence is TGTGCCACCAGTGATTCGACACCCGGGACTAGCGTGCTGACGCAGTATTTT. Translated: CATSDSTPGTSVLTQYF.

The chain has TRBV6-1 and TRBJ2-2; 14 bases align to TRBD2. The junction had 2 bases not matched to a gene; V was cut back by 2 bases and J by 0 bases. The CDR3 has 18 residues. The germline V gene has CDR1 MNHNS and CDR2 SASEGT. The CDR3 DNA sequence: TGTGCCAGCAGTGAAAGACTAGCGGGGGGGCCGAACACCGGGGAGCTGTTTTTT. Amino acids: CASSERLAGGPNTGELFF.

The V gene is TRBV12-3 or TRBV12-4, the J gene TRBJ1-1, with unresolved D. V dropped 7 bases and J dropped 6 bases, with 12 bases sitting between them. This CDR3 spans 12 amino acids. CDR3 residues: CASNPIGPEAFF. Written as DNA, the CDR3 is TGTGCCAGCAACCCCATTGGGCCTGAAGCTTTCTTT.

The chain joins TRBV15 to TRBJ1-1, with 7 bases that match TRBD1. The J segment lost 6 bases and the V segment lost 5 bases, leaving 6 bases of the junction unmatched. Germline V gene sequence: CDR1 LNHNV, CDR2 YYDKDF (reference sequence). The CDR3 covers 13 residues. The CDR3 DNA reads as TGTGCCACCAGCGACTGGACAGGAGCTGAAGCTTTCTTT. Translating gives CATSDWTGAEAFF.